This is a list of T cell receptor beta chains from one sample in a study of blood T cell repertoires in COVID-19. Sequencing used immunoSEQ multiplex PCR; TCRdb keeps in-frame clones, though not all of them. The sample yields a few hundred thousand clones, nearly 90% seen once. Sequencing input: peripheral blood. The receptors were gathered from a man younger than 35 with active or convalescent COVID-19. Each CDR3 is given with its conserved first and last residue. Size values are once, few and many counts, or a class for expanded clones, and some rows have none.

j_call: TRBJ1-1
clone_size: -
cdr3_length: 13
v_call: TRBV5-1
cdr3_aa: CATAWSGNTEAFF

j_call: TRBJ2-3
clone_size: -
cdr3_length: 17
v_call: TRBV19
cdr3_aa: CASSPRTSPYHTDTQYF

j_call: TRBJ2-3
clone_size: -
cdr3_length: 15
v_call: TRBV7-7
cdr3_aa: CASSPLAGGTDTQYF

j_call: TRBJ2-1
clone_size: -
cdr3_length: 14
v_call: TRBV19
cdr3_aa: CASSISLAGNEQFF

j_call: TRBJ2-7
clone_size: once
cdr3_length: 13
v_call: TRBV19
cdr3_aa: CASSHGGGYEQYF

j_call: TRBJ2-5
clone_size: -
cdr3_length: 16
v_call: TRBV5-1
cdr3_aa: CASSLTSTRGQETQYF

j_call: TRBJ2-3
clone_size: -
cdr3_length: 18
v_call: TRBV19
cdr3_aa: CASTLGGLAGGLTDTQYF

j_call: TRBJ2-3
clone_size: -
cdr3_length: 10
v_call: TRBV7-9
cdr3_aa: CADDGGTQYF

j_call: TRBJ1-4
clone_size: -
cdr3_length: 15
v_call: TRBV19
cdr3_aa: CASSRWGQVDEKLFF

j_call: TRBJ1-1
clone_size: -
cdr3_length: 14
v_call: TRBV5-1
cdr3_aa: CASSLVAQGAVAFF

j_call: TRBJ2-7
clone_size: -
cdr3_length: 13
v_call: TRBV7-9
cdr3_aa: CASGDRGSYEQYF

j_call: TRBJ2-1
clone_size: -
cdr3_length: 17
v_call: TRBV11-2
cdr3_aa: CASSLEEGLAVYNEQFF

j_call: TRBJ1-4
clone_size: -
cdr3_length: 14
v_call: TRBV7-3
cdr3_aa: CASGKRGLNEKLFF

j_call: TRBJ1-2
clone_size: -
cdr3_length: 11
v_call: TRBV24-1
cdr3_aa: CATSSGDGYTF

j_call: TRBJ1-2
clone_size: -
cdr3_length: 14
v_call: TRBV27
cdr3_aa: CASSRRDHLGGYTF

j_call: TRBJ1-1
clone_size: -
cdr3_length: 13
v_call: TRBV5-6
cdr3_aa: CASSLVAGTEAFF

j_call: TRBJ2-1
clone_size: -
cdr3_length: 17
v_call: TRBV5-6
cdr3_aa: CASSLRAGGHPRREQFF

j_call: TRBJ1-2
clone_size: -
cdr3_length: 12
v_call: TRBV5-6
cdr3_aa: CASSLGARVSTF

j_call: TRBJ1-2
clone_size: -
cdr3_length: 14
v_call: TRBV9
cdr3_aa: CASEGVVGNYGYTF

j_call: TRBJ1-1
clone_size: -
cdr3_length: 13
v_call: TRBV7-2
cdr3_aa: CASSFEQGGIAFF

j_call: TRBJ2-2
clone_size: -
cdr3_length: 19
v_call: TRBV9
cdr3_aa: CASSGRPGTGREVAGELFF

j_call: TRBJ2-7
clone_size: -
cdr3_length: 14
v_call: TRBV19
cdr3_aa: CASSGRGESYEQYF

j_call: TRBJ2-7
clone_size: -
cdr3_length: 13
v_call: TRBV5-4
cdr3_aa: CASSSPENYEQYF

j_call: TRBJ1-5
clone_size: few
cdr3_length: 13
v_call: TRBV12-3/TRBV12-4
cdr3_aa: CASSLRENQPQHF

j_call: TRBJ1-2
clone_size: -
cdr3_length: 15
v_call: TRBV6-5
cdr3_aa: CASGVGQGLNYGYTF

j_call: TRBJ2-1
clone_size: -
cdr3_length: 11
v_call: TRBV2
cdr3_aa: CASQPRTEQFF

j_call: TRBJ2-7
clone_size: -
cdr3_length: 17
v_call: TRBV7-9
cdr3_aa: CASSSSPTGASSYEQYF

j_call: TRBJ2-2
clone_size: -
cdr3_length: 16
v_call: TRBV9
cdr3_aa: CASSLLAGGVTGELFF

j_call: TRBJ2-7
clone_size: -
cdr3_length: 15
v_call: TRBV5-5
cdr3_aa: CASSLDRAPFYEQYF

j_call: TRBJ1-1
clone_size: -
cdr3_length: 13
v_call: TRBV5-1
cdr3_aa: CASSLPGGTEAFF

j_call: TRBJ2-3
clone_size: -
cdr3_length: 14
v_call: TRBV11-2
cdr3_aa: CASSFTGWADTQYF

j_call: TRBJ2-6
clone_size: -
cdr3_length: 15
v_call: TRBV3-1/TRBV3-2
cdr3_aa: CASSPSGAGANVLTF

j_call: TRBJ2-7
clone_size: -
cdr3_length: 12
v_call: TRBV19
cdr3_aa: CASSSGLSEQYF